The entry below describes one TCR beta chain. This clonotype appeared many times. It lacks a known antigen. Within one base of it there is no much larger clone, and no base qualities were kept. The sample is drawn from a study of CD8 T cells in ankylosing spondylitis (dated 2017 in TCRdb). For the wider study: T cell receptor beta repertoires were profiled in healthy donors and ankylosing spondylitis patients so that disease-linked TCR variants could be found. The full study cohort was made up of about 25 ankylosing spondylitis patients and more than 90 healthy donors. Peripheral blood samples were taken, and synovial fluid was additionally collected from ankylosing spondylitis patients. The investigation overall reported the following: According to the report, matched synovial fluid samples from ankylosing spondylitis patients were significantly enriched for the disease-linked clones. The disease-linked clones had a CD8+ phenotype and were found at relatively low frequencies in peripheral blood. Some of the motif variants had been reported before in the synovial fluid and blood of reactive arthritis patients, a finding that suggests common disease-initiation mechanisms. A TCR beta motif made up of several highly homologous amino acid variants appeared to be characteristic of blood from ankylosing spondylitis patients.

This sample was sequenced with an Illumina HiSeq 2500. Quantitative 5'-RACE with molecular barcodes was the method used to prepare the TCR beta libraries. The authors' pipeline ran thus. A new computational method, built on a probabilistic model of VDJ rearrangement, was used to identify disease-linked TCR variants. TCRdb redid the processing of the public reads, applying fastp at Q25 and MiXCR, and retained in-frame beta chains. Each entry is one CDR3 protein sequence, shown with its most common DNA and genes. These V and J calls are TCRdb output, not the study's own analysis. The sample contains roughly 200,000 distinct CDR3 sequences, about 26% of them found a single time. The ten largest clones capture about 6.2% of the sample. CDR1 and CDR2 were assigned from the germline V gene (reference sequence) as SGHNT and YYREEE. V is pared back by 0 bases and J by 6 bases, with 10 bases lying between the germline termini. Including cysteine and phenylalanine, the CDR3 has 13 amino acids. This entry keeps only the CDR3 DNA: 39 bases, framed from base 1.

The sequence came from a male donor with ankylosing spondylitis or in good health (not recorded which). The sequenced material came from blood, either unsorted or a sorted T cell fraction (not recorded which). This sequence uses TRBV5-4 and TRBJ2-7; the D gene is not confidently resolved. The nucleotides are TGTGCCAGCAGCTTGGGGATGGGTCCCGAGCAGTACTTC. The resulting protein is CASSLGMGPEQYF.